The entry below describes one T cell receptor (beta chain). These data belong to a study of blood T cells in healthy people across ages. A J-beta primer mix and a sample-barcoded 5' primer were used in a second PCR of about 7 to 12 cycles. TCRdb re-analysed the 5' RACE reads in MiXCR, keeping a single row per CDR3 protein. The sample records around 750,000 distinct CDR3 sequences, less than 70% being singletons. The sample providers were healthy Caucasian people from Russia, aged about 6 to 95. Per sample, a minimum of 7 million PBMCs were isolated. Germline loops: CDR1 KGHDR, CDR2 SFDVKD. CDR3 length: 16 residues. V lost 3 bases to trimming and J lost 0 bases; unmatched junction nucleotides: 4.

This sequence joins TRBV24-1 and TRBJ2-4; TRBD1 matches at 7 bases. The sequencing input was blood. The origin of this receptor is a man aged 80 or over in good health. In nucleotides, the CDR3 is TGTGCCACCAGTGATAGACAGGGCTCAGCCAAAAACATTCAGTACTTC. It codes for CATSDRQGSAKNIQYF.